This T cell receptor (beta chain) was captured by sequencing in a study of CXCR3 chemokines and chemotherapy response in bladder cancer (dated 2022 in TCRdb). Background on the whole study: The study examined whether intratumoral CXCR3 chemokine system activity predicted chemotherapy response in human bladder cancer.

The CDR3 runs 13 residues from the cysteine to the phenylalanine. Of the read, only the CDR3 DNA is kept; its 39 bases are in frame from base 1. CDR1 and CDR2 are read off the germline V gene as MNHEY and SVGEGT. Cut back by 2 bases and 2 bases, the V and J ends lie 7 bases apart. At least ten counts were recorded for this clonotype. It lacks a known antigen. Base qualities are not recorded, but no much larger clone differs from it by a single base. The library came from PCR. The instrument given in TCRdb is Illumina HiSeq 2500. TCRdb trimmed the raw reads at Q25, called clones with MiXCR and kept productive beta chains. Every CDR3 protein is listed once, alongside the most common genes and DNA of its rows. The sample table lists more than 10,000 distinct CDR3 sequences, 9.5% to 15% of them with a count of one. The ten largest clones take up 26% of the sample.

The receptor was isolated from a human donor with bladder cancer that did not respond to neoadjuvant chemotherapy. The rearrangement combines TRBV6-2 or TRBV6-3 with TRBJ2-7; the D gene is unclear. This sample was taken from a patient whose treatment included neoadjuvant chemotherapy. The DNA is as follows: TGTGCCAGCAGTTACCAATTTGCCTACGAGCAGTACTTC. Its protein reads: CASSYQFAYEQYF.